This entry lists 29 T cell receptor beta chains sequenced from one sample in a study of spatial heterogeneity in lung cancer. Time point of the sample: sample taken at primary tumor resection. The input material, whole RNA from tumor, nontumor lung or frozen PBMC, was sequenced unsorted. TCRdb re-called the 5' RACE reads with MiXCR, one entry per CDR3 protein. Among around 7,800 distinct CDR3 sequences listed, 8.6% were seen once. The source was PBMCs, collected at surgery. These receptors were obtained from a male donor with early-stage non-small cell lung cancer.

In this sample, this clonotype turned up a few times. This beta chain came through as a stray read in a library set up for alpha chains, and its size says little. The V and J genes are TRBV6-5 and TRBJ1-1; tentative D call: TRBD1 (6 bases). V dropped 1 base and J dropped 3 bases, with 9 bases sitting between them. This CDR3 spans 14 amino acids. CDR1 is MNHEY and CDR2 is SVGAGI in the germline V gene. In DNA form, the CDR3 reads TGTGCCAGCAGTTACTTAGGGGGGGACACTGAAGCTTTCTTT. This codes for CASSYLGGDTEAFF.

This clonotype has only a few counts. With the library built for alpha chains, this beta chain is off target and its frequency is not meaningful. This rearrangement joins TRBV30 to TRBJ2-2; no definite D call. Germline CDR1 and CDR2: GTSNPN and SVGIG (reference sequence). The CDR3 runs to 13 residues. V dropped 1 base and J dropped 3 bases, with 6 bases sitting between them. The CDR3 region has the DNA TGTGCCTGGAGTGCAGCCGACACCGGGGAGCTGTTTTTT. Its translation: CAWSAADTGELFF. Full variable domain (rest looked up from reference TRBV30 and TRBJ2-2): SQTIHQWPATLVQPVGSPLSLECTVEGTSNPNLYWYRQAAGRGLQLLFYSVGIGQISSEVPQNLSASRPQDRQFILSSKKLLLSDSGFYLCAWSAADTGELFFGEGSRLTVL.

This clonotype has at least ten counts. Being off target in a library aimed at alpha chains, this beta chain has a size of little meaning. V gene TRBV5-1 combines with J gene TRBJ2-1; 14 positions match TRBD2. The J segment lost 13 bases and the V segment lost 4 bases, leaving 13 bases of the junction unmatched. CDR1 SGHRS and CDR2 YFSETQ come from the germline V gene. CDR3 length: 16 residues. The CDR3 sequence is CASSDGTSGSQRGQFF. CDR3 in DNA: TGCGCCAGCAGCGACGGGACTAGCGGGAGCCAGCGCGGTCAGTTCTTC.

This clonotype was recorded at least ten times. This beta chain is a stray sequence in a library constructed for alpha chains; its clone size is not meaningful. The V and J genes are TRBV5-1 and TRBJ2-1, with D perhaps matching TRBD2 (6 bases). Deletions cut 2 bases from V and 7 bases from J, with 7 bases between. Germline V CDR1 and CDR2: SGHRS, YFSETQ. This CDR3 contains 12 residues. This chain's CDR3 is CASSFRGNEQFF. DNA of the CDR3: TGCGCCAGCAGCTTTCGGGGGAATGAGCAGTTCTTC.

This clonotype was counted ten times or more. This beta chain came through as a stray read in a library set up for alpha chains, and its size says little. CDR3 DNA sequence: TGTGCCAGCAGTTACGGGAAGACTAGCGGTGGCGGGGAGCTGTTTTTT. Translating gives CASSYGKTSGGGELFF. The chain recombines TRBV6-5 with TRBJ2-2, with 9 bases identical to TRBD2. CDR1 and CDR2 from the germline V gene are MNHEY and SVGAGI. The J segment lost 7 bases and the V segment lost 2 bases, leaving 8 bases of the junction unmatched. The CDR3 runs 16 residues.

Comment on this clonotype: This beta chain is off target for a library built for alpha chains, so its abundance means little. This chain's CDR3 is CASSQDWKDGYTF. In DNA, the CDR3 is TGCGCCAGCAGCCAAGATTGGAAAGATGGCTACACCTTC. The chain couples TRBV4-3 to TRBJ1-2, with unresolved D. The CDR3 length is 13 residues. CDR1 LGHNA and CDR2 YSLEER come from the germline V gene. Trimming cost V 0 bases and J 6 bases, with 8 bases left between them.

This clonotype has at least ten counts. For a library built for alpha chains, this beta chain is a stray read; little rests on its size. The genes are TRBV3-1 and TRBJ2-5; 9 nucleotides agree with TRBD2. The CDR3 is 15 amino acids. The trim removed 4 bases at V and 2 bases at J, leaving 5 bases unmatched. Germline V gene data show CDR1 as LGHDT and CDR2 as YNNKEL (reference sequence). The CDR3: CASSLRLAEQETQYF. CDR3 nucleotide sequence: TGTGCCAGCAGCCTCAGACTAGCGGAACAAGAGACCCAGTACTTC.

Regarding this clonotype: A read error is possible here, since a much larger clone lies one base away. As an off-target read in a library built for alpha chains, this beta chain has a frequency of little significance. This sequence joins TRBV6-2 or TRBV6-3 and TRBJ2-7; 8 nucleotides agree with TRBD1. The germline gives CDR1 MNHEY, CDR2 SVGEGT. The CDR3 totals 15 residues. V gave up 2 bases and J gave up 7 bases; unmatched junction bases: 10. The CDR3 bases are TGTGCCAGCAGTTACCACAGGACAGGGATCGAGGAGCAGTACTTC. Amino acids: CASSYHRTGIEEQYF.

In its sample, this clonotype is medium-sized. This beta chain is an unintended read in a library built for alpha chains; its size means little. V gene TRBV11-3 combines with J gene TRBJ2-5; D is unclear. Per the germline V gene, CDR1 is SGHNT and CDR2 is YENEEA. V was shortened by 8 bases and J by 5 bases, with 9 bases between the two germline ends. The CDR3 totals 11 residues. The chain's CDR3 is CASGPLETQYF. CDR3 nucleotides: TGTGCCAGCGGCCCGTTGGAGACCCAGTACTTC.

This clonotype is deemed medium-sized. This beta chain appears as a stray read in a library generated for alpha chains; its size is not informative. This chain connects TRBV20-1 to TRBJ2-3, with TRBD2 matching 8 bases. Germline-derived CDR1 and CDR2 are DFQATT and SNEGSKA (reference sequence). The ends lost 6 bases at V and 2 bases at J; junction bases unmatched: 19. CDR3 size: 18 residues. The CDR3 reads CSAARTSKGLRVTDTQYF. In DNA form, the CDR3 reads TGCAGTGCGGCCCGGACTAGCAAGGGGCTCAGGGTCACAGATACGCAGTATTTT.

This clonotype was detected many times. Little can be read into the size of this beta chain, an off-target read in a library designed for alpha chains. The chain is built from TRBV5-1 and TRBJ2-1; 8 bases agree with TRBD2. The CDR3 is made up of 14 amino acids. Per germline, CDR1 SGHRS and CDR2 YFSETQ. V was pared by 0 bases and J by 8 bases, with 4 bases of the junction left unmatched. CDR3 in amino acids: CASSLEGSGDEQFF. The CDR3 region has the DNA TGCGCCAGCAGCTTGGAGGGTAGCGGGGATGAGCAGTTCTTC.

Of note for this clonotype: This beta chain is off target for a library built for alpha chains, so its abundance means little. CDR3 DNA sequence: TGTGCCACCAGCAGTTCACAGGGGGTCTATATCCCTGGGGCCAACGTCCTGACTTTC. This gives the protein CATSSSQGVYIPGANVLTF. The J gene is TRBJ2-6, the V gene TRBV15; 8 bases align to TRBD1. The CDR3 consists of 19 residues. The J segment lost 2 bases and the V segment lost 3 bases, leaving 12 bases of the junction unmatched. Germline-derived CDR1 and CDR2 are LNHNV and YYDKDF (reference sequence).

This clonotype has at least ten counts. This beta chain lies outside the target of a library built for alpha chains; its clone size means little. This chain connects TRBV15 to TRBJ1-5, with D unclear. Trimming took off 1 base at V and 5 bases at J, with 6 bases between the two ends. CDR3 length: 13 residues. CDR1 LNHNV and CDR2 YYDKDF come from the germline V gene (reference sequence). The DNA of the CDR3 is TGTGCCACCAGCAGAGCCCCATATCAGCCCCAGCATTTT. Encoded protein: CATSRAPYQPQHF.

This clonotype was observed at least ten times. The library was prepared for alpha chains; this beta chain is a stray read, so its frequency means little. The chain is built from TRBV23-1 and TRBJ2-5; D is uncertain. TRBV23-1 is an open reading frame, and its role is uncertain. The length of the CDR3 is 14 residues. V lost 4 bases to trimming and J lost 4 bases, with 13 bases between them. This CDR3 is CASSPLKGGETQYF. In nucleotides, the CDR3 is TGCGCCAGCAGTCCCCTCAAGGGTGGAGAGACCCAGTACTTC.

As concerns this clonotype: In a library made to pick up alpha chains, this beta chain is a stray read with a size that means little. The chain carries TRBV6-6 and TRBJ1-3, with D unclear. The CDR3 spans 14 residues. The germline V gene encodes CDR1 MNHNY and CDR2 SVGAGI (reference sequence). The germline V and J ends were trimmed by 6 bases and 0 bases, with 9 bases remaining between them. The CDR3 DNA sequence: TGTGCCAGCAGGATAGAGCTCTCTGGAAACACCATATATTTT. This gives the protein CASRIELSGNTIYF.

In its sample, this clonotype was seen many times. This beta chain is off target for a library built for alpha chains, so its abundance means little. The J gene is TRBJ2-2, the V gene TRBV6-5, with TRBD2 matching 8 bases. This CDR3 is 16 amino acids long. J lost 2 bases, V lost 6 bases, and 8 bases had no gene match. CDR1 and CDR2 (germline): MNHEY, SVGAGI. In nucleotides, the CDR3 is TGTGCCAGCAGCCAAACTAGCGGAGCTAACACCGGGGAGCTGTTTTTT. This sequence encodes CASSQTSGANTGELFF.

This clonotype was observed many times. Because this beta chain is a stray read in a library intended to capture alpha chains, its abundance should not be given much weight. This chain joins TRBV9 and TRBJ1-5; D unresolved. The CDR3 loop spans 14 amino acids. V was pared by 0 bases and J by 3 bases, with 7 bases between. The V gene's germline CDR1 is SGDLS and CDR2 YYNGEE. CDR3 amino acids: CASSVGGPNQPQHF. The CDR3 DNA reads as TGTGCCAGCAGCGTAGGAGGGCCCAATCAGCCCCAGCATTTT.

This clonotype was counted many times. Found in a library prepared for alpha chains, this beta chain is an off-target read, and its abundance has little meaning. This chain uses TRBV4-2 with TRBJ2-7; 7 nucleotides align to TRBD1. V shed 0 bases and J 4 bases; nucleotides not matched to a gene: 12. The CDR3 consists of 17 residues. The germline CDR1 and CDR2 sequences are LGHNA and YNFKEQ. CDR3 in amino acids: CASSQEQTGEIPYEQYF. Here the CDR3 DNA reads TGTGCCAGCAGCCAAGAGCAAACAGGGGAGATACCTTACGAGCAGTACTTC.

This clonotype was seen repeatedly, ten times or more. Since it is a stray read in a library aimed at alpha chains, this beta chain has a size that is not meaningful. J is TRBJ2-1 and V is TRBV28, with 7 nucleotides matching TRBD2. The CDR3 runs 15 residues. Germline CDR1 is MDHEN and CDR2 is SYDVKM. With 7 bases clipped from V and 2 bases from J, the junction kept 8 bases outside the gene matches. The CDR3 DNA sequence: TGTGCCAGCATCCCTGGGGGGGAGACCTACAATGAGCAGTTCTTC. Residues: CASIPGGETYNEQFF.

At least ten counts were recorded for this clonotype. This beta chain is an unintended read in a library built for alpha chains; its size means little. This chain connects TRBV2 to TRBJ2-3, with D possibly matching TRBD2 (6 bases). The ends were cut back, 6 bases at V and 2 bases at J, with 15 bases in the middle. The CDR3 runs to 15 residues. Germline CDR1 is SNHLY and CDR2 is FYNNEI. CDR3 amino acids: CASRPGLPYTDTQYF. In DNA, the CDR3 is TGTGCCAGCAGACCCGGACTACCCTACACAGATACGCAGTATTTT.

This clonotype came up a few times. Because this beta chain is a stray read in a library intended to capture alpha chains, its abundance should not be given much weight. The J gene is TRBJ1-5, the V gene TRBV6-6, with D perhaps TRBD1 (6 bases). This CDR3 region has 14 residues. Germline V gene data show CDR1 as MNHNY and CDR2 as SVGAGI (reference sequence). V lost 7 bases, J lost 3 bases, and 13 bases lay in between. DNA for the CDR3: TGTGCCAGCAACGAAGGACAGTCCAATCAGCCCCAGCATTTT. Protein: CASNEGQSNQPQHF.

This clonotype is medium-sized by share. This beta chain turned up in a library designed for alpha chains; as an off-target read, its abundance says little. The V and J genes are TRBV7-2 and TRBJ2-1; perhaps TRBD2 as D (5 bases). The CDR3 is 14 residues long. Trimming removed 3 bases at V and 3 bases at J, with 9 bases between. Germline V gene lookup returns CDR1 SGHTA and CDR2 FQGNSA. CDR3 bases: TGTGCCAGCAGCTTTCCGGGAAACTACAATGAGCAGTTCTTC. Amino acid sequence: CASSFPGNYNEQFF.

On this clonotype itself: Within a library made for alpha chains, this beta chain is off target, and its count is uninformative. The chain joins TRBV4-1 to TRBJ2-7; D gene ambiguous. Germline V CDR1 and CDR2: MGHRA, YSYEKL. This CDR3 is built from 11 residues. V was clipped by 1 base and J by 8 bases, with 6 bases between them. The CDR3: CASSQAVKQYF. DNA for the CDR3: TGCGCCAGCAGCCAAGCCGTCAAGCAGTACTTC.

The table lists this clonotype with many counts. This beta chain was picked up by a library intended for alpha chains and is off target, so its count carries little meaning. The J gene is TRBJ1-1, the V gene TRBV6-5; 10 bases are shared with TRBD1. Germline CDR1 and CDR2: MNHEY and SVGAGI. The CDR3 covers 16 residues. V gave up 6 bases and J gave up 4 bases; unmatched junction bases: 11. CDR3 sequence: CASSRTGGPSRTEAFF. Written as DNA, the CDR3 is TGTGCCAGCAGCAGGACAGGGGGGCCCTCTCGCACTGAAGCTTTCTTT.

This clonotype was observed many times. This beta chain turned up in a library designed for alpha chains; as an off-target read, its abundance says little. The V call is TRBV18, the J call TRBJ2-5; D perhaps matches TRBD1 (7 bases). CDR1 is KGHSH, CDR2 LQKENI, per germline. Between the trimmed V and J ends, which lost 5 bases and 4 bases, there was a span of 17 bases. The CDR3 length is 15 residues. The CDR3 DNA follows: TGTGCCAGCTCAGATTTTGGACAGGAGGGAGAGACCCAGTACTTC. It yields the protein CASSDFGQEGETQYF.

Comments on this clonotype: Little can be read into the size of this beta chain, an off-target read in a library designed for alpha chains. For the CDR3, the DNA is TGTGCCAGCAGTTTGGCAGGTACGCAGTATTTT. This encodes CASSLAGTQYF. The chain employs TRBV12-3 or TRBV12-4 and TRBJ2-3, with D unresolved. The length of the CDR3 is 11 residues. V gave up 3 bases and J gave up 8 bases, with 6 bases separating them.

With respect to this clonotype: The library was prepared for alpha chains; this beta chain is a stray read, so its frequency means little. The gene calls are TRBV12-3 or TRBV12-4 and TRBJ2-3; 11 positions agree with TRBD2. The length of the CDR3 is 13 residues. V dropped 10 bases and J dropped 4; count of bases not matched to a gene: 4. The CDR3 protein is CATGLAGADTQYF. The CDR3 region has the DNA TGTGCCACCGGACTAGCGGGCGCAGATACGCAGTATTTT.

By its share, this clonotype is medium-sized. The size of this beta chain means little, since it is a stray read in a library made for alpha chains. The rearrangement uses TRBV11-2 and TRBJ2-1; no firm D call. The germline CDR1 and CDR2 sequences are SGHAT and FQNNGV. V lost 5 bases and J lost 0, with 17 bases in between. The CDR3 is made up of 17 amino acids. The CDR3 coding sequence is TGTGCCAGCAGCCCAAAGATGAAGGCGGCCTCCTACAATGAGCAGTTCTTC. It yields the protein CASSPKMKAASYNEQFF.

This clonotype has a count of ten or more. The library was prepared for alpha chains; this beta chain is a stray read, so its frequency means little. CDR3 coding DNA: TGCGCCAGCAGCCAAGATGTAACAGGGAATCAGCCCCAGCATTTT. Its translation: CASSQDVTGNQPQHF. The chain joins TRBV4-3 to TRBJ1-5; TRBD1 is a possible D gene (6 bases). The germline V gene encodes CDR1 LGHNA and CDR2 YSLEER. CDR3 length: 15 amino acids. V lost 0 bases and J lost 4, with 10 bases in between.